A selection of T cell receptor beta chains follows, all from one sample in a study of shared clonotypes between healthy human individuals. Sequencing was performed with immunoSEQ multiplex PCR; in TCRdb, only in-frame clones are kept and a portion is missing. The sample includes over 750,000 clones, 90% to 97% seen only once; the top ten take approximately 0.2%. The sample taken for sequencing was naive CD8+ T cells sorted from blood. The receptors shown here come from a man aged 25-45 years in good health. CDR3s include the opening cysteine and the closing phenylalanine or tryptophan. The order of the fields is D gene, V gene, clone size, J gene, CDR3 length, CDR3 protein, CDR3 DNA. D genes are given only for firm matches. Size values are once, few and many counts, or a class for expanded clones, and some rows have none.

D gene: TRBD2
V gene: TRBV7-6
clone size: .
J gene: TRBJ2-1
CDR3 length: 15
CDR3 protein: CASSSGGGPLNEQFF
CDR3 DNA: TGTGCCAGCAGCTCCGGGGGAGGGCCTTTAAATGAGCAGTTCTTC

D gene: TRBD1
V gene: TRBV27
clone size: .
J gene: TRBJ2-7
CDR3 length: 15
CDR3 protein: CASGSPGQASYEQYF
CDR3 DNA: TGTGCCAGCGGCTCCCCGGGACAGGCGTCCTACGAGCAGTACTTC

D gene: TRBD1
V gene: TRBV5-8
clone size: .
J gene: TRBJ2-7
CDR3 length: 15
CDR3 protein: CASSFPQGADYEQYF
CDR3 DNA: TGTGCCAGCAGCTTTCCGCAGGGGGCAGACTACGAGCAGTACTTC

D gene: TRBD1
V gene: TRBV5-8
clone size: .
J gene: TRBJ1-5
CDR3 length: 15
CDR3 protein: CASSPGQVDNQPQHF
CDR3 DNA: TGTGCCAGCAGCCCTGGACAGGTAGACAATCAGCCCCAGCATTTT

D gene: .
V gene: TRBV4-1
clone size: .
J gene: TRBJ2-2
CDR3 length: 15
CDR3 protein: CASSQALDSRGELFF
CDR3 DNA: TGCGCCAGCAGCCAAGCCCTAGATTCCCGCGGGGAGCTGTTTTTT

D gene: TRBD1
V gene: TRBV18
clone size: .
J gene: TRBJ2-3
CDR3 length: 18
CDR3 protein: CASSPPPRTGEPPDTQYF
CDR3 DNA: TGTGCCAGCTCACCACCTCCAAGGACAGGAGAACCCCCAGATACGCAGTATTTT

D gene: TRBD1
V gene: TRBV11-2
clone size: .
J gene: TRBJ2-2
CDR3 length: 15
CDR3 protein: CASSPRTGGTGELFF
CDR3 DNA: TGTGCCAGCAGCCCTCGGACAGGGGGCACCGGGGAGCTGTTTTTT

D gene: .
V gene: TRBV27
clone size: .
J gene: TRBJ2-7
CDR3 length: 17
CDR3 protein: CASRGFPPNLRNYEQYF
CDR3 DNA: TGTGCCAGCAGAGGTTTCCCTCCGAATCTGAGGAACTACGAGCAGTACTTC

D gene: TRBD2
V gene: TRBV5-1
clone size: .
J gene: TRBJ2-3
CDR3 length: 19
CDR3 protein: CASRLLLAGTSQSTDTQYF
CDR3 DNA: TGCGCCAGCAGGCTCCTCCTAGCGGGAACCTCACAGTCCACAGATACGCAGTATTTT

D gene: .
V gene: TRBV5-6
clone size: .
J gene: TRBJ1-5
CDR3 length: 12
CDR3 protein: CASSLGSQPQHF
CDR3 DNA: TGTGCCAGCAGCTTGGGAAGTCAGCCCCAGCATTTT

D gene: .
V gene: TRBV7-9
clone size: .
J gene: TRBJ2-1
CDR3 length: 11
CDR3 protein: CASLGTLEQFF
CDR3 DNA: TGTGCCAGCCTAGGGACACTTGAGCAGTTCTTC

D gene: .
V gene: TRBV5-1
clone size: .
J gene: TRBJ2-1
CDR3 length: 16
CDR3 protein: CASSLGGTPQRAEQFF
CDR3 DNA: TGCGCCAGCAGCTTGGGCGGGACCCCCCAACGCGCAGAGCAGTTCTTC

D gene: .
V gene: TRBV27
clone size: once
J gene: TRBJ2-7
CDR3 length: 12
CDR3 protein: CASSLYGYEQYF
CDR3 DNA: TGTGCCAGCAGTTTATACGGGTACGAGCAGTACTTC

D gene: TRBD1
V gene: TRBV5-5
clone size: once
J gene: TRBJ2-7
CDR3 length: 15
CDR3 protein: CASSSRTGMGYEQYF
CDR3 DNA: TGTGCCAGCAGCTCTAGGACAGGGATGGGTTACGAGCAGTACTTC